One and the same sample provided the 32 T cell receptor beta chains below, sequenced in a study of T cells after yellow fever vaccination. TCRdb used MiXCR to reprocess the 5' RACE reads, holding one entry per CDR3 protein. The sample lists hundreds of thousands of distinct CDR3 sequences, roughly 12% seen once, with 15% in the top ten. The sample was PBMCs, taken on the day of the yellow fever booster vaccination. The receptors stem from a man between 25 and 39 years old who received the YFV17D yellow fever vaccine.

Only a few counts were recorded for this clonotype. The V gene is TRBV27, the J gene TRBJ2-1, with D possibly matching TRBD2 (6 bases). Trimming took off 3 bases at V and 15 bases at J, with 18 bases between the two ends. In germline, CDR1 is MNHEY, CDR2 SMNVEV (reference sequence). This CDR3 has 13 amino acids. The CDR3 nucleotides are TGTGCCAGCAGTTTCTATAAGGCGGGGCTTTCGTTCTTC. This gives the protein CASSFYKAGLSFF.

This clonotype was seen more than once but under ten times. CDR3 DNA sequence: TGTGCCAGCTCACACTCCGCAGATACGCAGTATTTT. It codes for CASSHSADTQYF. The chain uses TRBV6-2 or TRBV6-3 and TRBJ2-3; D uncertain. V was shortened by 8 bases and J by 4 bases, with 10 bases between the two germline ends. CDR1 is MNHEY and CDR2 is SVGEGT in the germline V gene. The CDR3 covers 12 residues.

The chain couples TRBV9 to TRBJ2-5; D possibly corresponds to TRBD2 (6 bases). The V and J ends lost 4 bases and 5 bases respectively, with 21 bases between them. CDR3 length: 16 amino acids. Germline loops: CDR1 SGDLS, CDR2 YYNGEE. DNA of the CDR3: TGTGCCAGCAGCCCTACCGGTCTCCCCCGGGGGGAGACCCAGTACTTC. Amino acid sequence: CASSPTGLPRGETQYF.

The chain couples TRBV6-5 to TRBJ2-1, with a possible D match to TRBD1 (5 bases). The germline CDR1 and CDR2 sequences are MNHEY and SVGAGI. The V and J ends lost 0 bases and 6 bases respectively, with 15 bases between them. CDR3 length equals 16 residues. The CDR3 protein is CASSYSIGAGPNEQFF. CDR3 in DNA: TGTGCCAGCAGTTACTCGATCGGCGCAGGGCCCAATGAGCAGTTCTTC.

The rearrangement uses TRBV5-1 and TRBJ1-1; TRBD1 matches at 9 bases. Trimming at V came to 4 bases and at J to 1 base, leaving 5 bases not matched to a gene. The CDR3 extends over 15 amino acids. Germline CDR1 and CDR2: SGHRS and YFSETQ. Here the CDR3 reads CASSREGQGNTEAFF. CDR3 sequence (DNA): TGCGCCAGCAGCAGGGAGGGACAGGGGAACACTGAAGCTTTCTTT. Based on the CDR3 plus reference TRBV5-1 and TRBJ1-1, the full variable domain is KAGVTQTPRYLIKTRGQQVTLSCSPISGHRSVSWYQQTPGQGLQFLFEYFSETQRNKGNFPGRFSGRQFSNSRSEMNVSTLELGDSALYLCASSREGQGNTEAFFGQGTRLTVV.

This clonotype occurred a few times. The rearrangement links TRBV20-1 to TRBJ1-1, with a weak D call TRBD1 (6 bases). Per the germline V gene, CDR1 is DFQATT and CDR2 is SNEGSKA (reference sequence). V dropped 6 bases and J dropped 0 bases, with 17 bases sitting between them. The CDR3 consists of 15 residues. The CDR3 region has the DNA TGCAGTGCGCCCGTGGGTGGGGGCATGAACACTGAAGCTTTCTTT. This translates into CSAPVGGGMNTEAFF.

The V gene is TRBV20-1, the J gene TRBJ2-2; a weak D match, TRBD2 (6 bases). Trimming cost V 6 bases and J 6 bases, with 20 bases left between them. CDR3 size: 15 residues. Looked up from germline, CDR1 is DFQATT and CDR2 is SNEGSKA (reference sequence). CDR3: CSARKGGREAGELFF. DNA for the CDR3: TGCAGTGCCAGAAAGGGAGGCAGGGAGGCCGGGGAGCTGTTTTTT.

As DNA, the CDR3 is TGCGCCAGCAGCCAAGTGGACAGAATGAACACTGAAGCTTTCTTT. This encodes CASSQVDRMNTEAFF. The rearrangement uses TRBV4-3 and TRBJ1-1; D might be TRBD1 (6 bases). The V and J ends lost 1 base and 0 bases respectively, with 9 bases between them. CDR1 and CDR2 from the germline V gene are LGHNA and YSLEER. This CDR3 contains 15 residues.

This clonotype was seen a handful of times. The chain has TRBV5-1 and TRBJ2-4; D gene uncertain. The CDR3 runs 13 residues. V lost 0 bases to trimming and J lost 1 base, with 2 bases between them. The germline CDR1 and CDR2 sequences are SGHRS and YFSETQ. CDR3 in DNA: TGCGCCAGCAGCTTGGCTGCCAAAAACATTCAGTACTTC. Protein sequence: CASSLAAKNIQYF.

In its sample, this clonotype was seen a few times. This rearrangement joins TRBV11-2 to TRBJ1-4; D remains ambiguous. Germline V gene sequence: CDR1 SGHAT, CDR2 FQNNGV. V was shortened by 2 bases and J by 0 bases, with 7 bases between the two germline ends. This CDR3 region has 15 residues. DNA for the CDR3: TGTGCCAGCAGCTTACGGACGGCAACTAATGAAAAACTGTTTTTT. Amino acid sequence: CASSLRTATNEKLFF. Supplemented by reference TRBV11-2 and TRBJ1-4, the full variable domain reads EAGVAQSPRYKIIEKRQSVAFWCNPISGHATLYWYQQILGQGPKLLIQFQNNGVVDDSQLPKDRFSAERLKGVDSTLKIQPAKLEDSAVYLCASSLRTATNEKLFFGSGTQLSVL.

This clonotype was counted between two and nine times. The chain uses TRBV5-5 and TRBJ2-3; 7 bases match TRBD2. The trim removed 4 bases at V and 0 bases at J, leaving 5 bases unmatched. This CDR3 has 15 amino acids. The germline V gene has CDR1 SGHKS and CDR2 YYEKEE (reference sequence). The CDR3 sequence is CASSGRDYSTDTQYF. The CDR3, as DNA: TGTGCCAGCAGCGGCCGGGACTACAGCACAGATACGCAGTATTTT.

This clonotype was observed a handful of times. The chain couples TRBV7-9 to TRBJ2-3, with D tentatively TRBD1 or TRBD2 (5 bases each). This CDR3 contains 16 residues. Germline CDR1 and CDR2: SEHNR and FQNEAQ (reference sequence). V shed 0 bases and J shed 0 bases, with 10 bases lying between them. This CDR3 is CASSLAFWDSTDTQYF. The CDR3 DNA reads TGTGCCAGCAGCTTAGCGTTCTGGGACAGCACAGATACGCAGTATTTT.

This sequence joins TRBV11-2 and TRBJ1-1; the D is unclear. Germline loops: CDR1 SGHAT, CDR2 FQNNGV. V lost 2 bases, J lost 3 bases, and 10 bases lay in between. The CDR3 sequence is 14 residues long. This chain's CDR3 is CASSLRVRDTEAFF. The CDR3 coding sequence is TGTGCCAGCAGCTTAAGGGTGCGGGACACTGAAGCTTTCTTT.

Here the CDR3 reads CASSPPPGRGQYF. The DNA of the CDR3 is TGTGCCAGCAGCCCTCCACCCGGTAGGGGGCAGTACTTC. The chain is built from TRBV4-2 and TRBJ2-7, with D tentatively TRBD1 (5 bases). Germline V gene lookup returns CDR1 LGHNA and CDR2 YNFKEQ. The V end was cut by 4 bases, the J end by 9 bases, with 16 bases between. The CDR3 runs to 13 residues.

The genes are TRBV9 and TRBJ2-3, with unresolved D. The CDR3 is made up of 15 amino acids. Trimming took 0 bases from V and 2 from J, leaving 10 bases between them. CDR1 is SGDLS and CDR2 is YYNGEE in the germline V gene. For the CDR3, the DNA is TGTGCCAGCAGCGTAGGAGCAGGCTTCACAGATACGCAGTATTTT. Protein product: CASSVGAGFTDTQYF.

The rearrangement uses TRBV6-6 and TRBJ1-2, with TRBD1 matching over 8 bases. The V gene end was trimmed by 5 bases and the J gene end by 6 bases; junction bases not matched to a gene: 5. The CDR3 contains 13 residues. Germline CDR1 reads MNHNY; CDR2 reads SVGAGI (reference sequence). The DNA of the CDR3 is TGTGCCAGCAGTATACAGGGGGTGGATGGCTACACCTTC. Amino acid sequence: CASSIQGVDGYTF.

This chain uses TRBV5-6 with TRBJ1-3; D gene unclear. The CDR3 loop spans 13 amino acids. V was cut by 5 bases and J by 1 base, with 7 bases left in between. Per germline, CDR1 SGHDT and CDR2 YYEEEE. In DNA form, the CDR3 reads TGTGCCAGCAGTACCAGGTCTGGAAACACCATATATTTT. Translating it yields CASSTRSGNTIYF. Complete variable domain (other parts from reference TRBV5-6 and TRBJ1-3): DAGVTQSPTHLIKTRGQQVTLRCSPKSGHDTVSWYQQALGQGPQFIFQYYEEEERQRGNFPDRFSGHQFPNYSSELNVNALLLGDSALYLCASSTRSGNTIYFGEGSWLTVV.

This clonotype was counted at least ten times. The chain couples TRBV9 to TRBJ1-1; perhaps TRBD1 as D (6 bases). This CDR3 is 15 amino acids long. Germline values: CDR1 SGDLS, CDR2 YYNGEE. V lost 3 bases to trimming and J lost 5 bases, with 17 bases between them. The CDR3 sequence is CASSEGDAWVTEAFF. In nucleotides, the CDR3 is TGTGCCAGCAGCGAGGGGGACGCCTGGGTTACTGAAGCTTTCTTT.

The gene calls are TRBV7-2 and TRBJ2-5, with 8 bases aligning to TRBD2. Germline-derived CDR1 and CDR2 are SGHTA and FQGNSA. The CDR3 totals 16 residues. J was trimmed by 5 bases and V by 0 bases; bases with no gene match: 8. CDR3 loop: CASSLATRGRMETQYF. CDR3 bases: TGTGCCAGCAGCTTAGCGACTCGCGGGAGGATGGAGACCCAGTACTTC.

This clonotype was counted ten times or more. CDR3 DNA sequence: TGTGCCAGCAGCCAGGGGACAGGGGCAAACAATGAGCAGTTCTTC. It encodes CASSQGTGANNEQFF. The chain recombines TRBV7-3 with TRBJ2-1, with 10 positions matching TRBD1. Germline CDR1 is SGHTA and CDR2 is FQGTGA. This CDR3 has 15 amino acids. The V segment lost 5 bases and the J segment 5 bases; nucleotides outside the gene matches: 6.

The rearrangement joins TRBV7-9 to TRBJ2-5; 9 nucleotides line up with TRBD1. CDR3 size: 15 residues. Trimming took 5 bases from V and 4 from J; bases not matched to a gene: 8. Germline values: CDR1 SEHNR, CDR2 FQNEAQ (reference sequence). Here the CDR3 reads CASSPTGGIGETQYF. The CDR3 DNA follows: TGTGCCAGCAGCCCGACAGGGGGAATAGGAGAGACCCAGTACTTC.

V gene TRBV5-4 combines with J gene TRBJ2-1; D possibly corresponds to TRBD1 (5 bases). V lost 0 bases and J 10 bases, leaving 17 bases between the germline ends. The CDR3 length is 15 residues. Germline CDR1 reads SGHNT; CDR2 reads YYREEE (reference sequence). The CDR3 DNA is TGTGCCAGCAGCTTGGCCAGGGATCGGCCTAAGGAGCAGTTCTTC. Its protein is CASSLARDRPKEQFF.

This clonotype occurred a few times. The chain links TRBV20-1 to TRBJ2-3; D is undetermined. The germline gives CDR1 DFQATT, CDR2 SNEGSKA (reference sequence). V was pared by 2 bases and J by 5 bases, with 11 bases between. CDR3 size: 13 residues. The CDR3 spells CSARTAGKDTQYF. The CDR3 DNA sequence: TGCAGTGCTAGAACGGCCGGCAAAGATACGCAGTATTTT.

The chain links TRBV20-1 to TRBJ2-1, with 16 positions matching TRBD2. The V segment lost 4 bases and the J segment 8 bases; nucleotides outside the gene matches: 2. This CDR3 contains 14 residues. Germline V CDR1 and CDR2: DFQATT, SNEGSKA (reference sequence). This CDR3 is CSAKGLAGGDEQFF. CDR3 sequence (DNA): TGCAGTGCTAAGGGACTAGCGGGAGGGGATGAGCAGTTCTTC.

This clonotype was detected a few times. This rearrangement joins TRBV5-1 to TRBJ1-1; 8 bases are shared with TRBD1. Per germline, CDR1 SGHRS and CDR2 YFSETQ. The CDR3 runs to 15 residues. J was trimmed by 4 bases and V by 4 bases; bases with no gene match: 9. This CDR3 reads CASSQSTGVLTEAFF. The CDR3 DNA follows: TGCGCCAGCAGCCAATCGACAGGGGTTCTCACTGAAGCTTTCTTT.

This clonotype has ten or more counts. J is TRBJ1-6 and V is TRBV25-1; weak D call: TRBD1 (5 bases). Germline CDR1 and CDR2: MGHDK and SYGVNS. The CDR3 spans 13 residues. Trimming cost V 3 bases and J 8 bases, with 8 bases left between them. This CDR3 reads CASSDGGYSPLHF. CDR3 DNA: TGTGCCAGCAGTGACGGGGGGTATTCACCCCTCCACTTT.

This chain connects TRBV10-3 to TRBJ2-5; 7 bases are a match to TRBD2. The CDR3 length is 15 residues. Germline trimming cut 0 bases from V and 5 bases from J; bases unmatched to any gene: 6. From germline, CDR1 is ENHRY and CDR2 SYGVKD. The CDR3 reads CAISESTSSRETQYF. DNA of the CDR3: TGTGCCATCAGTGAGTCGACTAGCTCCCGGGAGACCCAGTACTTC.

J is TRBJ2-5 and V is TRBV20-1, with no clear D. This CDR3 has 12 residues. V shed 2 bases and J shed 2 bases, with 6 bases lying between them. Germline V gene data show CDR1 as DFQATT and CDR2 as SNEGSKA (reference sequence). The CDR3 sequence is CSARNEQETQYF. CDR3 DNA: TGCAGTGCTAGAAACGAGCAAGAGACCCAGTACTTC.

J is TRBJ2-2 and V is TRBV7-2, with 8 bases matching TRBD1. This CDR3 comprises 16 residues. Per the germline V gene, CDR1 is SGHTA and CDR2 is FQGNSA. Trimming took 4 bases from V and 6 from J; bases not matched to a gene: 10. CDR3 sequence (DNA): TGTGCCAGCAGCTCTCGATCTCTACAGGGGGCCGGGGAGCTGTTTTTT. As protein: CASSSRSLQGAGELFF.

The chain has TRBV30 and TRBJ1-4; possible D gene TRBD1, 6 bases. Germline assignment: CDR1 GTSNPN and CDR2 SVGIG (reference sequence). The ends were cut back, 7 bases at V and 15 bases at J, with 18 bases in the middle. The CDR3 loop spans 11 amino acids. CDR3 in DNA: TGTGCCTACAACGTCGGGGGGCCGGTGTTTTTT. Protein sequence: CAYNVGGPVFF. The variable domain in full, completed from reference TRBV30 and TRBJ1-4, reads SQTIHQWPATLVQPVGSPLSLECTVEGTSNPNLYWYRQAAGRGLQLLFYSVGIGQISSEVPQNLSASRPQDRQFILSSKKLLLSDSGFYLCAYNVGGPVFFGSGTQLSVL.

The V gene is TRBV5-1, the J gene TRBJ2-2; no reliable D call. The CDR3 spans 14 residues. Looked up from germline, CDR1 is SGHRS and CDR2 is YFSETQ. Trimming took 0 bases from V and 5 from J, leaving 8 bases between them. In DNA form, the CDR3 reads TGCGCCAGCAGCTTGGTCCAAGGGACCGGGGAGCTGTTTTTT. It codes for CASSLVQGTGELFF.

This CDR3 is CSVGPYNEQFF. Here the CDR3 DNA reads TGCAGCGTTGGGCCCTACAATGAGCAGTTCTTC. The rearrangement uses TRBV29-1 and TRBJ2-1; no clear D. Trimming took off 4 bases at V and 2 bases at J, with 3 bases between the two ends. CDR1 and CDR2 from the germline V gene are SQVTM and ANQGSEA. CDR3 size: 11 residues.